The clone carrying this T cell receptor (beta chain) has a single count. Its antigen is unidentified. The CDR3 has 15 amino acids. In germline, CDR1 is SGHTA, CDR2 FQGNSA. V was pared by 0 bases and J by 4 bases, with 12 bases between. The source of the sample is a study of T cell responses to AZD1222 COVID-19 vaccine. General study points: Donor demographics were predominantly white British with a female majority; clonal diversity may be underestimated. Nearly half of spike-specific TCRs reportedly target variant regions that are unmutated in the B.1.351 and B.1.1.7 variants.

TCRdb keeps only in-frame clones here, not all; method: immunoSEQ multiplex PCR. The table has 150,000 or so clones, 88% seen once. The sequenced sample was peripheral blood, obtained on day 0 of AZD1222 vaccination. This chain connects TRBV7-2 to TRBJ1-2; no clear D. The TCR originated in an adult in good health. CDR3 loop: CASSLAVATIYGYTF. CDR3 coding DNA: TGTGCCAGCAGCTTAGCGGTCGCAACTATCTATGGCTACACCTTC.